Listed below are T cell receptor beta chains from one sample, sequenced in a study of T cell repertoires in cytomegalovirus infection. TCRdb fed the reads into MiXCR, producing one record per CDR3 protein. This sample has about a million distinct CDR3 sequences; roughly 30% occur once, and the top ten carry roughly an eighth. Antigens for these TCRs are unknown. The sample was cultured CD8+ T cells from PBMCs, taken from culture after CMV antigen stimulation. The receptor source for this set is a human donor in good health (CMV status not recorded). Some clones in this sample may be carry-over from other donors' samples. CDR3s include the opening cysteine and the closing phenylalanine or tryptophan. The D gene is left open where the match is weak. The listing skips clone size in some rows; elsewhere it reads once, few, many or a size class.

few,TRBJ2-1,TRBV27,TRBD1,CASISTFGDRGNSEQFF,TGTGCCAGCATTTCCACCTTTGGGGACAGGGGAAATAGTGAGCAGTTCTTC
.,TRBJ2-7,TRBV18,.,CASSPGWQGAYEQYF,TGTGCCAGCTCACCCGGCTGGCAGGGAGCCTACGAGCAGTACTTC
few,TRBJ2-1,TRBV6-5,.,CASRDRVGSNEQFF,TGTGCCAGCAGGGACCGCGTGGGTTCGAATGAGCAGTTCTTC
.,TRBJ2-1,TRBV6-2/TRBV6-3,.,CASSLKNNEQFF,TGTGCCAGCAGTCTGAAAAACAATGAGCAGTTCTTC
.,TRBJ2-5,TRBV27,TRBD1,CASSLVGTGWGQETQYF,TGTGCCAGCAGTTTAGTGGGGACAGGGTGGGGACAAGAGACCCAGTACTTC
.,TRBJ2-1,TRBV28,.,CASKPPAVGFQGRDEQFF,TGTGCCAGCAAACCCCCGGCCGTGGGCTTTCAAGGCAGGGATGAGCAGTTCTTC
many,TRBJ2-1,TRBV12-3/TRBV12-4,TRBD1,CASSVGPGGNEQFF,TGTGCCAGCAGCGTTGGCCCAGGGGGCAATGAGCAGTTCTTC
.,TRBJ1-6,TRBV12-5,.,CASGLVGTEINSPLHF,TGTGCTAGTGGTTTGGTAGGGACGGAGATTAATTCACCCCTCCACTTT
few,TRBJ2-1,TRBV7-9,.,CASRSSGLRSSYNEQFF,TGTGCCAGCAGGTCGTCGGGACTTCGAAGCTCCTACAATGAGCAGTTCTTC
many,TRBJ2-5,TRBV12-3/TRBV12-4,.,CASSLGARETQYF,TGTGCCAGCAGCCTGGGGGCCCGGGAGACCCAGTACTTC
.,TRBJ2-1,TRBV5-1,TRBD1,CASSPTGGSEQFF,TGCGCCAGCAGCCCGACAGGGGGCAGTGAGCAGTTCTTC
many,TRBJ2-7,TRBV7-8,.,CASSLARLSSSYEQYF,TGTGCCAGCAGCTTAGCGCGGCTATCCTCCTCCTACGAGCAGTACTTC
.,TRBJ2-2,TRBV27,.,CASRTGSVTGELFF,TGTGCCAGCAGAACCGGGTCAGTCACCGGGGAGCTGTTTTTT
.,TRBJ1-2,TRBV7-6,.,CASSPDPGHTNYGYTF,TGTGCCAGCAGCCCGGACCCGGGACACACCAACTATGGCTACACCTTC
few,TRBJ2-1,TRBV7-2,.,CASSLGDNYNEQFF,TGTGCCAGCAGCTTAGGGGATAATTACAATGAGCAGTTCTTC
many,TRBJ1-5,TRBV28,.,CASSLSGYNQPQHF,TGTGCCAGCAGTTTATCAGGGTACAATCAGCCCCAGCATTTT
.,TRBJ2-5,TRBV10-1,TRBD1,CASSGDRDKTQYF,TGCGCCAGCAGTGGGGACAGGGATAAGACCCAGTACTTC
.,TRBJ2-1,TRBV6-8,TRBD1,CASSLTGLDEQFF,TGTGCCAGCAGTTTGACAGGGTTGGATGAGCAGTTCTTC
.,TRBJ2-3,TRBV6-1,.,CASSEARQAVSDTQYF,TGTGCCAGCAGTGAAGCGCGACAGGCGGTATCAGATACGCAGTATTTT
.,TRBJ2-1,TRBV4-1,TRBD2,CASSHSGGPQNEQFF,TGCGCCAGCAGCCATAGCGGGGGACCCCAGAATGAGCAGTTCTTC
few,TRBJ2-1,TRBV19,.,CASSIDQTSYNEQFF,TGTGCCAGTAGTATAGATCAGACCTCCTACAATGAGCAGTTCTTC
.,TRBJ2-1,TRBV15,TRBD1,CATSRHRDRVYNEQFF,TGTGCCACCAGCAGACACCGGGACAGGGTCTACAATGAGCAGTTCTTC
.,TRBJ2-7,TRBV27,TRBD1,CASSPLGDSSYEQYF,TGTGCCAGCAGCCCCCTAGGGGACAGCTCCTACGAGCAGTACTTC
few,TRBJ2-7,TRBV4-1,.,CASSQDGGAGYEQYF,TGCGCCAGCAGCCAAGACGGAGGGGCAGGCTACGAGCAGTACTTC
few,TRBJ2-1,TRBV6-5,.,CASSYSTGAASEQFF,TGTGCCAGCAGTTACTCGACCGGCGCGGCGAGTGAGCAGTTCTTC
.,TRBJ2-5,TRBV19,.,CASSIQRGETQYF,TGTGCCAGTAGTATCCAGAGGGGAGAGACCCAGTACTTC
.,TRBJ1-4,TRBV5-5,.,CASSTRPEELEKLFF,TGTGCCAGCAGCACCCGTCCAGAAGAATTAGAAAAACTGTTTTTT
medium-sized,TRBJ2-1,TRBV7-2,TRBD2,CASSLMGSGSSYNEQFF,TGTGCCAGCAGCTTAATGGGTAGCGGGAGCTCCTACAATGAGCAGTTCTTC
many,TRBJ1-1,TRBV12-3/TRBV12-4,.,CASSLARGLFTEAFF,TGTGCCAGCAGTTTAGCCAGGGGACTCTTTACTGAAGCTTTCTTT
few,TRBJ2-1,TRBV27,.,CASRQQGWYEQFF,TGTGCCAGCAGGCAACAGGGCTGGTATGAGCAGTTCTTC
few,TRBJ1-4,TRBV27,.,CASREQGLNEKLFF,TGTGCCAGCAGAGAACAGGGTCTAAATGAAAAACTGTTTTTT
many,TRBJ1-2,TRBV7-2,.,CASSYPQDYGYTF,TGTGCCAGCAGCTACCCGCAGGACTATGGCTACACCTTC
.,TRBJ2-2,TRBV4-1,.,CASSPSYGELFF,TGCGCCAGCAGCCCCAGCTACGGGGAGCTGTTTTTT
few,TRBJ2-7,TRBV5-6,.,CASSLIRAYFSYEQYF,TGTGCCAGCAGCCTAATCCGGGCGTATTTCTCCTACGAGCAGTACTTC
few,TRBJ2-5,TRBV20-1,TRBD2,CSARVGSALAGSETQYF,TGCAGTGCTAGAGTTGGTTCGGCACTAGCGGGTTCAGAGACCCAGTACTTC
.,TRBJ2-1,TRBV4-2,.,CASSQDTPSVPFF,TGTGCCAGCAGCCAAGATACGCCTAGCGTTCCGTTCTTC
once,TRBJ2-1,TRBV27,.,CASSLAKDNEQFF,TGTGCCAGCAGTTTAGCGAAAGACAATGAGCAGTTCTTC
few,TRBJ1-4,TRBV9,.,CASSGGHSNEKLFF,TGTGCCAGCAGCGGGGGACATTCAAATGAAAAACTGTTTTTT
few,TRBJ1-2,TRBV27,TRBD1,CASSFGQAGGYTF,TGTGCCAGCAGTTTTGGACAGGCGGGGGGCTACACCTTC
many,TRBJ2-1,TRBV7-2,.,CASSLSSYSYNEQFF,TGTGCCAGCAGCTTAAGCTCCTACTCCTACAATGAGCAGTTCTTC
few,TRBJ2-1,TRBV6-2/TRBV6-3,.,CASSLQGQLYNEQFF,TGTGCCAGCAGTTTGCAGGGTCAATTATACAATGAGCAGTTCTTC
few,TRBJ1-1,TRBV19,.,CASSILPTGYTEAFF,TGTGCCAGTAGTATACTCCCCACGGGGTACACTGAAGCTTTCTTT
.,TRBJ2-7,TRBV2,TRBD1,CASSAWTGGIAYEQYF,TGTGCCAGCAGTGCCTGGACAGGGGGAATCGCCTACGAGCAGTACTTC